The 30 T cell receptor beta chains reported below all come from one sample, sequenced in a study of T cells in Graves' hyperthyroidism and ophthalmopathy. TCR beta CDR3 regions were amplified from RNA. With the HTBI primer set, the TCR CDR3 went through a first round of RT-PCR. TCRdb reanalysed the multiplex PCR reads using MiXCR and keeps one entry per CDR3 protein. Of around 370,000 distinct CDR3 sequences listed, less than 20% are singletons. Material: blood. These receptors were taken from a man between 18 and 35 years old with Graves' ophthalmopathy.

The rearrangement joins TRBV10-3 to TRBJ2-3; a possible D gene is TRBD2 (6 bases). This CDR3 is 15 amino acids long. CDR1 ENHRY and CDR2 SYGVKD come from the germline V gene. The V gene lost 6 bases and the J gene lost 0 bases, with 13 bases spanning the gap. The CDR3 bases are TGTGCCATCAGCCCGGGGGTGGGTAGCACAGATACGCAGTATTTT. Its protein is CAISPGVGSTDTQYF.

The CDR3 bases are TGTGCCAGCAGTCTCGACAGGGGGCGTAGGACTGAAGCTTTCTTT. Translated: CASSLDRGRRTEAFF. The chain is built from TRBV2 and TRBJ1-1; 10 positions match TRBD1. This CDR3 has 15 amino acids. The junction had 8 bases not matched to a gene; V was cut back by 5 bases and J by 5 bases. Germline assignment: CDR1 SNHLY and CDR2 FYNNEI.

This clonotype occurred once. A much larger clone differs from this one at a single base, so this may be a read error. The DNA for the CDR3 is TGCGCCAGCAGTCAGGGGCGCGCAGATACGCAGTATTTT. It yields the protein CASSQGRADTQYF. The chain employs TRBV5-1 and TRBJ2-3, with D tentatively TRBD1 (6 bases). CDR1 is SGHRS, CDR2 YFSETQ, per germline. The CDR3 runs to 13 residues. V lost 5 bases and J lost 4, with 11 bases in between.

This clonotype was recorded at least ten times. This rearrangement joins TRBV12-3 or TRBV12-4 to TRBJ1-1; 9 bases match TRBD1. This CDR3 comprises 12 residues. Trimming at V came to 5 bases and at J to 11 bases, leaving 6 bases not matched to a gene. In DNA, the CDR3 is TGTGCCAGCAGTGCTACCGGGACAGGGGCTTTCTTT. Translating gives CASSATGTGAFF.

In this sample, this clonotype turned up many times. The CDR3 reads CASSRPGWTGQETQYF. CDR3 DNA: TGTGCCAGCAGCCGTCCCGGGTGGACAGGCCAAGAGACCCAGTACTTC. The chain uses TRBV7-9 and TRBJ2-5; 7 positions match TRBD1. The CDR3 contains 16 residues. Germline CDR1 SEHNR, CDR2 FQNEAQ (reference sequence). With 5 bases clipped from V and 1 base from J, the junction kept 10 bases outside the gene matches.

As to this clonotype: At one end, the junction sequence differs from germline, possibly due to a read error. The chain has TRBV2 and TRBJ2-7; 8 nucleotides align to TRBD2. Germline values: CDR1 SNHLY, CDR2 FYNNEI. The CDR3 consists of 14 residues. The CDR3 here is CASRGGGSSCEQYF. The CDR3 DNA reads TGTGCCAGCAGGGGCGGGGGGAGTTCCTGCGAGCAGTACTTC.

Comment on this clonotype: The junction shows a germline mismatch at one end, possibly a read error. The chain links TRBV27 to TRBJ1-5, with 7 nucleotides matching TRBD1. The germline V gene has CDR1 MNHEY and CDR2 SMNVEV (reference sequence). This CDR3 has 17 amino acids. CDR3 region: CAGSRGQRSDSNQPQHF. CDR3 in DNA: TGTGCCGGCAGTCGGGGACAGAGATCCGATAGCAATCAGCCCCAGCATTTT.

This clonotype was seen at least ten times. The chain recombines TRBV27 with TRBJ2-1, with a possible D match to TRBD1 (6 bases). Trimming removed 6 bases from V and 2 bases from J, with 20 bases in between. Germline loops: CDR1 MNHEY, CDR2 SMNVEV (reference sequence). The CDR3 is 17 residues long. CDR3 amino acids: CASSPKGRDKTYNEQFF. DNA of the CDR3: TGTGCCAGCAGCCCAAAAGGCCGGGACAAAACCTACAATGAGCAGTTCTTC.

The genes are TRBV4-1 and TRBJ2-7, with a weak D call TRBD2 (6 bases). The CDR3 has 15 amino acids. Germline lookup yields CDR1 MGHRA and CDR2 YSYEKL. The V and J ends lost 4 bases and 4 bases respectively, with 17 bases between them. CDR3 nucleotide sequence: TGCGCCAGCAGCCGGCTGGGACTTTCGTTGTACGAGCAGTACTTC. Its protein product is CASSRLGLSLYEQYF.

This clonotype was counted many times. This rearrangement joins TRBV27 to TRBJ1-1, with D possibly matching TRBD1 (6 bases). The CDR3 extends over 12 amino acids. CDR1 and CDR2 from the germline V gene are MNHEY and SMNVEV (reference sequence). V shed 5 bases and J shed 10 bases, with 14 bases lying between them. The CDR3 spells CASSVQGSRAFF. CDR3 DNA: TGTGCCAGCAGTGTACAGGGCTCAAGAGCTTTCTTT.

This clonotype was counted a few times. The chain uses TRBV6-1 and TRBJ1-1; 8 bases map to TRBD1. CDR1 and CDR2 from the germline V gene are MNHNS and SASEGT. CDR3 length: 12 amino acids. Losses at the gene ends were 7 bases for V and 10 bases for J; bases not matched to a gene: 8. The CDR3 DNA is TGTGCCAGCACCTTACAGGGGGGGGGAGCTTTCTTT. Translating it yields CASTLQGGGAFF.

This clonotype was recorded many times. J is TRBJ2-1 and V is TRBV11-2; no clear D. This CDR3 region has 14 residues. V was pared by 1 base and J by 6 bases, with 10 bases between. The germline CDR1 and CDR2 sequences are SGHAT and FQNNGV. The DNA for the CDR3 is TGTGCCAGCAGCTTAGCTTTGTGGGCCAATGAGCAGTTCTTC. Protein sequence: CASSLALWANEQFF.

This sequence joins TRBV6-1 and TRBJ1-5; D gene unclear. Looked up from germline, CDR1 is MNHNS and CDR2 is SASEGT. V was clipped by 5 bases and J by 9 bases, with 17 bases between them. This CDR3 comprises 14 residues. This chain's CDR3 is CASSPQPVGSPQHF. The CDR3 DNA follows: TGTGCCAGCAGTCCACAACCGGTCGGATCGCCCCAGCATTTT.

This chain links TRBV28 with TRBJ2-1; 7 bases match TRBD1. J gave up 7 bases and V 6 bases, and 12 bases lay outside the gene matches. This CDR3 has 15 amino acids. Per the germline V gene, CDR1 is MDHEN and CDR2 is SYDVKM. CDR3 region: CASSLNEGARNEQFF. CDR3 nucleotides: TGTGCCAGCAGCCTAAATGAGGGGGCGCGGAATGAGCAGTTCTTC.

The chain is built from TRBV7-6 and TRBJ2-2, with D maybe TRBD1 (5 bases). CDR3 size: 14 residues. V was cut by 5 bases and J by 4 bases, with 11 bases left in between. Per germline, CDR1 SGHVS and CDR2 FNYEAQ. DNA for the CDR3: TGTGCCAGCAGCGCACAGGACGCCACCGGGGAGCTGTTTTTT. This encodes CASSAQDATGELFF.

This clonotype was found many times. The genes are TRBV20-1 and TRBJ1-6; no clear D. Germline values: CDR1 DFQATT, CDR2 SNEGSKA (reference sequence). The CDR3 contains 14 residues. Trimming stripped 2 bases from V and 4 bases from J, with 9 bases between. The CDR3 is CSARSDYYNSPLHF. The CDR3 nucleotides are TGCAGTGCTAGATCGGATTATTATAATTCACCCCTCCACTTT.

This clonotype was found many times. This chain joins TRBV2 and TRBJ1-1, with D possibly matching TRBD1 (5 bases). Germline V gene lookup returns CDR1 SNHLY and CDR2 FYNNEI. CDR3 length: 15 amino acids. V lost 6 bases and J lost 6, with 20 bases in between. The CDR3 sequence: CASRVQGVGSSEAFF. The CDR3 nucleotides are TGTGCCAGCAGGGTTCAGGGTGTCGGGTCCTCTGAAGCTTTCTTT.

This clonotype was found a few times. The chain couples TRBV9 to TRBJ2-1; D possibly uses TRBD1 or TRBD2 (6 bases each). The CDR3 runs to 14 residues. Germline V gives CDR1 SGDLS, CDR2 YYNGEE. Trimming took 0 bases from V and 5 from J, leaving 9 bases between them. The CDR3 DNA is TGTGCCAGCAGCGTAGCGGGGGCACACAATGAGCAGTTCTTC. It is translated as CASSVAGAHNEQFF.

This clonotype has a handful of counts. The chain couples TRBV4-1 to TRBJ2-2; D possibly matches TRBD1 or TRBD2 (5 bases each). Germline CDR1 reads MGHRA; CDR2 reads YSYEKL. The germline V and J ends were trimmed by 2 bases and 6 bases, with 16 bases remaining between them. This CDR3 spans 16 amino acids. CDR3 in DNA: TGCGCCAGCAGCCAACGTGGGGACCCCCACGCCGGGGAGCTGTTTTTT. Translating gives CASSQRGDPHAGELFF.

This clonotype was counted many times. This rearrangement joins TRBV5-1 to TRBJ2-1; no reliable D call. The CDR3 runs 13 residues. Germline CDR1 reads SGHRS; CDR2 reads YFSETQ. Trimming shortened V by 1 base and J by 8 bases, and 10 bases separated the two germline ends. The CDR3 loop is CASSLSLSDEQFF. CDR3 in DNA: TGCGCCAGCAGCTTGTCCCTAAGTGATGAGCAGTTCTTC.

This clonotype has just a few counts. The V gene is TRBV4-1, the J gene TRBJ2-7, with D possibly TRBD1 on 7 matching bases. The CDR3 consists of 15 residues. V was pared by 2 bases and J by 3 bases, with 14 bases between. Germline V CDR1 and CDR2: MGHRA, YSYEKL. This CDR3 reads CASSQMGRTGYEQYF. In nucleotides, the CDR3 is TGCGCCAGCAGCCAAATGGGGAGGACAGGCTACGAGCAGTACTTC.

This clonotype was counted at least ten times. The gene calls are TRBV28 and TRBJ2-1; TRBD2 agrees at 9 bases. Trimming at V came to 1 base and at J to 8 bases, leaving 21 bases not matched to a gene. In germline, CDR1 is MDHEN, CDR2 SYDVKM. CDR3 length: 20 residues. The CDR3 loop reads CASSLLGAGWVIAGEYEQFF. The DNA of the CDR3 is TGTGCCAGCAGTTTATTGGGTGCTGGGTGGGTAATAGCGGGGGAGTATGAGCAGTTCTTC.

Many counts were recorded for this clonotype. This chain joins TRBV2 and TRBJ1-2; 7 bases map to TRBD1. Germline V lookup: CDR1 SNHLY, CDR2 FYNNEI. There are 15 residues in the CDR3. V lost 1 base and J lost 6; bases outside the gene matches: 8. CDR3 DNA sequence: TGTGCCAGCAGTGAAGAGGGAGACAGGGAGAATGGCTACACCTTC. Protein product: CASSEEGDRENGYTF.

Ten or more counts support this clonotype. CDR3 loop: CASSLGRWDGNNEQFF. The CDR3 DNA reads as TGTGCCAGCAGTTTAGGGCGCTGGGACGGAAACAATGAGCAGTTCTTC. The V gene is TRBV27, the J gene TRBJ2-1; D possibly matches TRBD1 or TRBD2 (5 bases each). Trimming took 2 bases from V and 5 from J, leaving 16 bases between them. Germline CDR1 reads MNHEY; CDR2 reads SMNVEV (reference sequence). The CDR3 spans 16 residues.

This clonotype was seen a few times. This chain connects TRBV6-1 to TRBJ1-6; perhaps TRBD1 as D (5 bases). Germline CDR1 reads MNHNS; CDR2 reads SASEGT. V lost 11 bases and J lost 10, with 21 bases in between. The CDR3 covers 14 residues. CDR3 coding DNA: TGTGCCTCCCGAGGGAGGGGTTATAGCTCACCCCTCCACTTT. Translating gives CASRGRGYSSPLHF.

This clonotype was picked up many times. The rearrangement uses TRBV6-5 and TRBJ2-3; D gene unclear. Germline loops: CDR1 MNHEY, CDR2 SVGAGI. The CDR3 loop spans 13 amino acids. With 0 bases removed from V and 4 bases from J, the gap between germline ends came to 5 bases. CDR3 in DNA: TGTGCCAGCAGTTACTCGGCACCAGATACGCAGTATTTT. Translating it yields CASSYSAPDTQYF.

The V call is TRBV29-1, the J call TRBJ2-2; D perhaps matches TRBD2 (5 bases). Per germline, CDR1 SQVTM and CDR2 ANQGSEA. This CDR3 has 13 residues. Between the trimmed V and J ends, which lost 0 bases and 6 bases, there was a span of 8 bases. The CDR3 nucleotides read TGCAGCGTTGAAGATCTAGCCCCCGGGGAGCTGTTTTTT. The encoded protein is CSVEDLAPGELFF.

Worth noting for this clonotype: A much larger clone lies a single base off, so this may be a read error. The chain has TRBV11-2 and TRBJ1-2; 7 bases line up with TRBD1. The CDR3 has 12 residues. The V gene end was trimmed by 1 base and the J gene end by 13 bases; junction bases not matched to a gene: 6. Looked up from germline, CDR1 is SGHAT and CDR2 is FQNNGV. The CDR3 bases are TGTGCCAGCAGCTTAGCCGACAGGGTCTGCACCTTC. Translated, it gives CASSLADRVCTF.

This clonotype came up many times. The chain has TRBV6-1 and TRBJ1-5; the D gene is possibly TRBD1 (5 bases). V was clipped by 6 bases and J by 6 bases, with 12 bases between them. The CDR3 length is 13 residues. Germline V gene data show CDR1 as MNHNS and CDR2 as SASEGT. The CDR3 DNA reads TGTGCCAGCAGCCCAGGGTATAGTCAGCCCCAGCATTTT. Amino acid sequence: CASSPGYSQPQHF.

The chain has TRBV5-1 and TRBJ1-2; 7 bases match TRBD1. From germline, CDR1 is SGHRS and CDR2 YFSETQ. The CDR3 extends over 15 amino acids. The V gene end was trimmed by 4 bases and the J gene end by 0 bases; junction bases not matched to a gene: 6. CDR3: CASSPGTDSNYGYTF. The CDR3 DNA sequence: TGCGCCAGCAGCCCTGGGACAGACTCTAACTATGGCTACACCTTC.